This is a list of T cell receptor beta chains from one sample in a study of siplizumab effects on memory and regulatory T cells. Using immunoSEQ multiplex PCR, the repertoire was profiled, and TCRdb retains in-frame clones only, with some absent. The sample records about 120,000 clones, less than 95% being singletons. The sample consisted of non-Treg CD4+ T cells sorted from blood. The receptors shown here come from a human donor in good health. The CDR3 runs from the conserved cysteine through the conserved F or W. A D gene is named only where the DNA matches it firmly. Rows may omit the clone size; those that give it use once, few, many or a size class.

j_gene: TRBJ1-5
abundance: NA
v_gene: TRBV18
d_gene: NA
CDR3aa: CASSPRGQDNQPQHF
CDR3nt: TGTGCCAGCTCACCCCGGGGTCAGGACAATCAGCCCCAGCATTTT

j_gene: TRBJ2-1
abundance: NA
v_gene: TRBV7-6
d_gene: TRBD1
CDR3aa: CASSLSQGAELSEAFF
CDR3nt: TGTGCCAGCAGCCTCTCACAGGGGGCAGAACTAAGCGAGGCATTCTTC

j_gene: TRBJ2-4
abundance: NA
v_gene: TRBV7-2
d_gene: NA
CDR3aa: CASSFLAVAKNIQYF
CDR3nt: TGTGCCAGCAGCTTCCTGGCTGTAGCCAAAAACATTCAGTACTTC

j_gene: TRBJ2-5
abundance: NA
v_gene: TRBV6-5
d_gene: NA
CDR3aa: CASSSSPGGETQYF
CDR3nt: TGTGCCAGCAGTAGTTCTCCCGGGGGAGAGACCCAGTACTTC

j_gene: TRBJ2-2
abundance: NA
v_gene: TRBV19
d_gene: NA
CDR3aa: CATDPTNSPGELFF
CDR3nt: TGTGCCACTGATCCGACCAATTCTCCGGGGGAGCTGTTTTTT

j_gene: TRBJ1-5
abundance: NA
v_gene: TRBV7-9
d_gene: NA
CDR3aa: CASSSGSNQPQHF
CDR3nt: TGTGCCAGCAGCTCGGGAAGCAATCAGCCCCAGCATTTT

j_gene: TRBJ2-5
abundance: NA
v_gene: TRBV7-3
d_gene: NA
CDR3aa: CASSPGLKETQYF
CDR3nt: TGTGCCAGCAGTCCGGGTCTGAAAGAGACCCAGTACTTC

j_gene: TRBJ1-1
abundance: NA
v_gene: TRBV30
d_gene: NA
CDR3aa: CAWRSQGTNTEAFF
CDR3nt: TGTGCCTGGAGGAGTCAGGGAACGAACACTGAAGCTTTCTTT

j_gene: TRBJ2-7
abundance: NA
v_gene: TRBV6-1
d_gene: TRBD1
CDR3aa: CASSADRGAYEQYF
CDR3nt: TGTGCCAGCAGTGCGGACAGGGGAGCCTACGAGCAGTACTTC

j_gene: TRBJ1-2
abundance: NA
v_gene: TRBV2
d_gene: TRBD1
CDR3aa: CASSEALGGYSNYGYTF
CDR3nt: TGTGCCAGCAGTGAAGCGTTAGGGGGCTACTCTAACTATGGCTACACCTTC

j_gene: TRBJ2-5
abundance: NA
v_gene: TRBV19
d_gene: NA
CDR3aa: CASSIRHSQETQYF
CDR3nt: TGTGCCAGTAGTATACGGCACAGCCAAGAGACCCAGTACTTC

j_gene: TRBJ2-1
abundance: NA
v_gene: TRBV6-5
d_gene: NA
CDR3aa: CASSLARYNEQFF
CDR3nt: TGTGCCAGCAGTTTAGCACGCTACAATGAGCAGTTCTTC

j_gene: TRBJ1-2
abundance: NA
v_gene: TRBV5-1
d_gene: NA
CDR3aa: CASSRRGASGYTF
CDR3nt: TGCGCCAGCAGCCGCCGGGGGGCGTCTGGCTACACCTTC

j_gene: TRBJ1-3
abundance: NA
v_gene: TRBV19
d_gene: NA
CDR3aa: CASSIAGNSGNTIYF
CDR3nt: TGTGCCAGTAGTATCGCGGGGAACTCTGGAAACACCATATATTTT

j_gene: TRBJ2-4
abundance: NA
v_gene: TRBV25-1
d_gene: NA
CDR3aa: CASSLGGSPLAKNIQYF
CDR3nt: TGTGCCAGCAGTCTTGGGGGGAGCCCCTTAGCCAAAAACATTCAGTACTTC

j_gene: TRBJ1-4
abundance: NA
v_gene: TRBV9
d_gene: NA
CDR3aa: CASSVDSPGVRGEKLFF
CDR3nt: TGTGCCAGCAGCGTAGACTCGCCGGGAGTTCGAGGTGAAAAACTGTTTTTT

j_gene: TRBJ1-1
abundance: NA
v_gene: TRBV7-3
d_gene: NA
CDR3aa: CASSWGQNTEAFF
CDR3nt: TGTGCCAGCAGCTGGGGCCAGAACACTGAAGCTTTCTTT

j_gene: TRBJ2-2
abundance: NA
v_gene: TRBV5-8
d_gene: NA
CDR3aa: CASSTTGQGTGELFF
CDR3nt: TGTGCCAGCAGCACCACCGGGCAGGGGACCGGGGAGCTGTTTTTT

j_gene: TRBJ2-3
abundance: NA
v_gene: TRBV10-3
d_gene: NA
CDR3aa: CAIKVRDTQYF
CDR3nt: TGTGCCATCAAAGTAAGGGATACGCAGTATTTT

j_gene: TRBJ2-1
abundance: NA
v_gene: TRBV5-6
d_gene: TRBD2
CDR3aa: CASSLTGGLYEQFF
CDR3nt: TGTGCCAGCAGCTTGACGGGGGGGCTCTATGAGCAGTTCTTC

j_gene: TRBJ2-7
abundance: NA
v_gene: TRBV6-1
d_gene: NA
CDR3aa: CASRGAGLYF
CDR3nt: TGTGCCAGCAGAGGTGCAGGGCTGTACTTC

j_gene: TRBJ1-2
abundance: NA
v_gene: TRBV6-5
d_gene: NA
CDR3aa: CASSYRPGYGYTF
CDR3nt: TGTGCCAGCAGTTACAGACCCGGCTATGGCTACACCTTC

j_gene: TRBJ1-5
abundance: NA
v_gene: TRBV7-9
d_gene: NA
CDR3aa: CASGEGGQPQHF
CDR3nt: TGTGCCAGCGGGGAAGGGGGTCAGCCCCAGCATTTT

j_gene: TRBJ2-5
abundance: NA
v_gene: TRBV25-1
d_gene: NA
CDR3aa: CASSERSVRGGQETQYF
CDR3nt: TGTGCCAGCAGTGAAAGATCTGTTCGTGGGGGTCAAGAGACCCAGTACTTC

j_gene: TRBJ1-5
abundance: NA
v_gene: TRBV18
d_gene: NA
CDR3aa: CASSPGPHSNQPQHF
CDR3nt: TGTGCCAGCTCACCGGGGCCCCATAGCAATCAGCCCCAGCATTTT

j_gene: TRBJ2-2
abundance: NA
v_gene: TRBV2
d_gene: NA
CDR3aa: CASGTSPGGELFF
CDR3nt: TGTGCCAGCGGGACTTCCCCCGGCGGGGAGCTGTTTTTT

j_gene: TRBJ2-1
abundance: NA
v_gene: TRBV28
d_gene: NA
CDR3aa: CASNQGGIRSYNEQFF
CDR3nt: TGTGCCAGCAATCAAGGGGGTATCCGCTCCTACAATGAGCAGTTCTTC

j_gene: TRBJ2-5
abundance: NA
v_gene: TRBV18
d_gene: NA
CDR3aa: CASSGGGKETQYF
CDR3nt: TGTGCCAGCTCTGGAGGGGGGAAAGAGACCCAGTACTTC

j_gene: TRBJ2-7
abundance: NA
v_gene: TRBV12-5
d_gene: NA
CDR3aa: CASGAGTSTYEQYF
CDR3nt: TGTGCTAGTGGGGCCGGGACATCTACCTACGAGCAGTACTTC

j_gene: TRBJ2-3
abundance: NA
v_gene: TRBV10-3
d_gene: NA
CDR3aa: CAISEEGSTDTQYF
CDR3nt: TGTGCCATCAGTGAAGAGGGGAGCACAGATACGCAGTATTTT

j_gene: TRBJ2-1
abundance: NA
v_gene: TRBV7-9
d_gene: NA
CDR3aa: CASSLLGSSSYNEQFF
CDR3nt: TGTGCCAGCAGCTTACTAGGGTCAAGCTCCTACAATGAGCAGTTCTTC

j_gene: TRBJ1-5
abundance: NA
v_gene: TRBV5-1
d_gene: NA
CDR3aa: CASSLDSSNQPQHF
CDR3nt: TGCGCCAGCAGCTTGGACTCGAGCAATCAGCCCCAGCATTTT

j_gene: TRBJ2-5
abundance: NA
v_gene: TRBV7-2
d_gene: NA
CDR3aa: CASSRSRETQYF
CDR3nt: TGTGCCAGCAGCCGAAGTCGGGAGACCCAGTACTTC

j_gene: TRBJ2-5
abundance: NA
v_gene: TRBV12-5
d_gene: TRBD2
CDR3aa: CASGWGTSGRQETQYF
CDR3nt: TGTGCTAGTGGTTGGGGGACTAGCGGGAGGCAGGAGACCCAGTACTTC

j_gene: TRBJ1-2
abundance: NA
v_gene: TRBV10-3
d_gene: TRBD1
CDR3aa: CATIGTGYGYTF
CDR3nt: TGTGCCACCATCGGGACAGGCTATGGCTACACCTTC

j_gene: TRBJ2-1
abundance: NA
v_gene: TRBV11-3
d_gene: TRBD2
CDR3aa: CASSPGGGRLYNEQFF
CDR3nt: TGTGCCAGCAGCCCCGGAGGCGGGAGGCTGTACAATGAGCAGTTCTTC

j_gene: TRBJ2-3
abundance: NA
v_gene: TRBV6-5
d_gene: TRBD1
CDR3aa: CASSRQGASDTQYF
CDR3nt: TGTGCCAGCAGCAGACAGGGGGCTTCAGATACGCAGTATTTT

j_gene: TRBJ2-5
abundance: NA
v_gene: TRBV5-1
d_gene: TRBD1
CDR3aa: CASRSTGVYQETQYF
CDR3nt: TGCGCCAGCAGATCGACAGGGGTGTACCAAGAGACCCAGTACTTC

j_gene: TRBJ2-5
abundance: NA
v_gene: TRBV5-4
d_gene: TRBD2
CDR3aa: CASSSSGGKTQYF
CDR3nt: TGTGCCAGCAGTTCTAGCGGGGGAAAGACCCAGTACTTC

j_gene: TRBJ2-3
abundance: NA
v_gene: TRBV25-1
d_gene: NA
CDR3aa: CASITQGDTQYF
CDR3nt: TGTGCCAGCATCACTCAGGGCGATACGCAGTATTTT

j_gene: TRBJ1-5
abundance: NA
v_gene: TRBV2
d_gene: TRBD1
CDR3aa: CASSEAGGGNQPQHF
CDR3nt: TGTGCCAGCAGTGAGGCAGGGGGAGGAAATCAGCCCCAGCATTTT

j_gene: TRBJ1-1
abundance: NA
v_gene: TRBV6-5
d_gene: NA
CDR3aa: CASKKVGTLNTEAFF
CDR3nt: TGTGCCAGCAAAAAAGTGGGGACCCTGAACACTGAAGCTTTCTTT

j_gene: TRBJ2-1
abundance: NA
v_gene: TRBV2
d_gene: TRBD2
CDR3aa: CASSETLLAGVYNEQFF
CDR3nt: TGTGCCAGCAGTGAGACACTACTAGCGGGGGTCTACAATGAGCAGTTCTTC

j_gene: TRBJ2-5
abundance: once
v_gene: TRBV5-1
d_gene: TRBD1
CDR3aa: CASFYGQGGRETQYF
CDR3nt: TGCGCCAGCTTTTACGGACAGGGGGGTCGAGAGACCCAGTACTTC

j_gene: TRBJ2-7
abundance: NA
v_gene: TRBV7-6
d_gene: NA
CDR3aa: CASSYNGVSAYEQYF
CDR3nt: TGTGCCAGCAGCTATAACGGGGTATCAGCCTACGAGCAGTACTTC

j_gene: TRBJ2-2
abundance: once
v_gene: TRBV2
d_gene: TRBD2
CDR3aa: CASRALAGGPGELFF
CDR3nt: TGTGCCAGCAGGGCTCTAGCGGGAGGGCCCGGGGAGCTGTTTTTT

j_gene: TRBJ2-3
abundance: NA
v_gene: TRBV7-7
d_gene: NA
CDR3aa: CASSLVGGGTDTQYF
CDR3nt: TGTGCCAGCAGCTTAGTAGGGGGTGGTACAGATACGCAGTATTTT

j_gene: TRBJ2-7
abundance: NA
v_gene: TRBV9
d_gene: NA
CDR3aa: CASSVGGHVYEQYF
CDR3nt: TGTGCCAGCAGCGTAGGAGGGCACGTCTACGAGCAGTACTTC

j_gene: TRBJ1-5
abundance: once
v_gene: TRBV18
d_gene: NA
CDR3aa: CASSLSGYVEPQHF
CDR3nt: TGTGCCAGCTCACTCTCAGGGTATGTAGAGCCCCAGCATTTT

j_gene: TRBJ1-3
abundance: NA
v_gene: TRBV7-6
d_gene: TRBD1
CDR3aa: CASAGRAGGRNTIYF
CDR3nt: TGTGCCAGCGCCGGTAGGGCAGGGGGCCGGAACACCATATATTTT

j_gene: TRBJ2-1
abundance: NA
v_gene: TRBV9
d_gene: NA
CDR3aa: CASGGSYNEQFF
CDR3nt: TGTGCCAGCGGAGGCTCCTACAATGAGCAGTTCTTC

j_gene: TRBJ2-2
abundance: once
v_gene: TRBV9
d_gene: TRBD2
CDR3aa: CASSVGASGFTGELFF
CDR3nt: TGTGCCAGCAGCGTAGGGGCTAGCGGGTTTACCGGGGAGCTGTTTTTT

j_gene: TRBJ1-5
abundance: NA
v_gene: TRBV5-5
d_gene: NA
CDR3aa: CASSLSNHLNQPQHF
CDR3nt: TGTGCCAGCAGCTTGTCCAACCACCTCAATCAGCCCCAGCATTTT

j_gene: TRBJ1-2
abundance: NA
v_gene: TRBV5-1
d_gene: NA
CDR3aa: CASSLEQSTVYGYTF
CDR3nt: TGCGCCAGCAGCTTAGAACAGTCGACAGTCTATGGCTACACCTTC

j_gene: TRBJ2-7
abundance: NA
v_gene: TRBV7-2
d_gene: NA
CDR3aa: CASSLRGFHEQYF
CDR3nt: TGTGCCAGCAGCCTCAGGGGATTCCACGAGCAGTACTTC

j_gene: TRBJ1-1
abundance: NA
v_gene: TRBV19
d_gene: NA
CDR3aa: CASSMVGDGTEAFF
CDR3nt: TGTGCCAGTAGTATGGTGGGGGACGGCACTGAAGCTTTCTTT

j_gene: TRBJ1-4
abundance: NA
v_gene: TRBV18
d_gene: TRBD1
CDR3aa: CASSDQGDEKLFF
CDR3nt: TGTGCCAGCTCGGACCAGGGGGACGAAAAACTGTTTTTT

j_gene: TRBJ1-5
abundance: NA
v_gene: TRBV7-8
d_gene: NA
CDR3aa: CASSLRPQGSLNQPQHF
CDR3nt: TGTGCCAGCAGCTTAAGGCCCCAGGGCTCCCTCAATCAGCCCCAGCATTTT